The 28 T cell receptor beta chains presented below share a single source sample, sequenced in a study of T-cell reconstitution after alpha-beta-depleted transplantation in children. TCRbeta library construction was performed incorporating unique molecular identifiers. TCRdb re-called the PCR reads through MiXCR, storing one row per CDR3 protein. The sample consists of about 980,000 distinct CDR3 sequences, about 29% of them appearing once. The sample was PBMCs, mostly from graft donor cells, taken 360 days after TCRalphabeta/CD19-depleted stem cell transplant. These TCRs come from a boy under three years old who had a stem cell transplant for SCID, so the T cells may come from the graft donor.

V gene TRBV29-1 combines with J gene TRBJ2-1; D gene ambiguous. This CDR3 spans 15 amino acids. Germline CDR1 is SQVTM and CDR2 is ANQGSEA. Trimming stripped 0 bases from V and 9 bases from J, with 18 bases between. CDR3 DNA: TGCAGCGTTGAAGAAGGTCTGGAAATCCTAACTGAGCAGTTCTTC. Translated, it gives CSVEEGLEILTEQFF.

The chain employs TRBV18 and TRBJ2-3; TRBD2 might be the D (6 bases). V was trimmed by 5 bases and J by 0 bases, leaving 12 bases between them. This CDR3 region has 15 residues. The germline V gene has CDR1 KGHSH and CDR2 LQKENI. The CDR3 bases are TGTGCCAGCTCAGCGGGACTCTTCAGCACAGATACGCAGTATTTT. It yields the protein CASSAGLFSTDTQYF.

The V and J genes are TRBV12-3 or TRBV12-4 and TRBJ2-2, with TRBD2 identical over 10 bases. With 5 bases clipped from V and 5 bases from J, the junction kept 8 bases outside the gene matches. This CDR3 spans 16 amino acids. The CDR3 DNA follows: TGTGCCAGCAGTCCGGGGACTAGCGTTCAGACCGGGGAGCTGTTTTTT. Protein product: CASSPGTSVQTGELFF.

The gene calls are TRBV7-2 and TRBJ2-7, with 8 bases fitting TRBD2. This CDR3 comprises 15 residues. Trimming at V came to 3 bases and at J to 2 bases, leaving 6 bases not matched to a gene. Germline V gene sequence: CDR1 SGHTA, CDR2 FQGNSA. CDR3 sequence (DNA): TGTGCCAGCAGCTTCAGTAGCGGGGTCCCCTACGAGCAGTACTTC. Its protein product is CASSFSSGVPYEQYF.

This chain links TRBV29-1 with TRBJ2-6, with TRBD1 matching 7 bases. CDR3 length: 16 amino acids. The V and J ends lost 4 bases and 0 bases, in that order; junction bases with no gene match: 6. Per the germline V gene, CDR1 is SQVTM and CDR2 is ANQGSEA. CDR3 loop: CSVGTGADSGANVLTF. CDR3 coding DNA: TGCAGCGTTGGCACAGGGGCGGACTCTGGGGCCAACGTCCTGACTTTC. Supplemented by reference TRBV29-1 and TRBJ2-6, the full variable domain reads SAVISQKPSRDICQRGTSLTIQCQVDSQVTMMFWYRQQPGQSLTLIATANQGSEATYESGFVIDKFPISRPNLTFSTLTVSNMSPEDSSIYLCSVGTGADSGANVLTFGAGSRLTVL.

This clonotype was seen a single time. V and J are TRBV7-9 and TRBJ2-4, with TRBD2 matching over 7 bases. CDR1 is SEHNR, CDR2 FQNEAQ, per germline (reference sequence). This CDR3 is 15 amino acids long. Trimming took 5 bases from V and 2 from J; bases not matched to a gene: 6. The CDR3 region is CASSALGGSKNIQYF. The DNA of the CDR3 is TGTGCCAGCAGCGCCCTCGGGGGGTCCAAAAACATTCAGTACTTC.

CDR3 in DNA: TGTGCCAGCAGGAGGGACAGGGTTGACTATGGCTACACCTTC. Amino acids: CASRRDRVDYGYTF. This chain connects TRBV27 to TRBJ1-2; 9 bases agree with TRBD1. CDR1 MNHEY and CDR2 SMNVEV come from the germline V gene (reference sequence). The CDR3 extends over 14 amino acids. The trim removed 6 bases at V and 3 bases at J, leaving 5 bases unmatched.

The table lists this clonotype with a count of one. The chain combines TRBV27 with TRBJ2-7; possibly TRBD1 for D (6 bases). The CDR3 spans 15 residues. V lost 5 bases, J lost 2 bases, and 16 bases lay in between. CDR1 MNHEY and CDR2 SMNVEV come from the germline V gene (reference sequence). The CDR3: CASSQNRAPTYEQYF. The CDR3 DNA reads TGTGCCAGCAGTCAAAACAGGGCCCCGACCTACGAGCAGTACTTC.

The V call is TRBV5-1, the J call TRBJ1-2; the D gene is possibly TRBD1 (6 bases). Looked up from germline, CDR1 is SGHRS and CDR2 is YFSETQ. The CDR3 is 13 residues long. V dropped 0 bases and J dropped 6 bases, with 9 bases sitting between them. CDR3 sequence (DNA): TGCGCCAGCAGCTTGGGGGGGCGGCATGGCTACACCTTC. Residues: CASSLGGRHGYTF. Full variable domain (rest looked up from reference TRBV5-1 and TRBJ1-2): KAGVTQTPRYLIKTRGQQVTLSCSPISGHRSVSWYQQTPGQGLQFLFEYFSETQRNKGNFPGRFSGRQFSNSRSEMNVSTLELGDSALYLCASSLGGRHGYTFGSGTRLTVV.

The rearrangement joins TRBV27 to TRBJ2-7; D is perhaps TRBD1 (5 bases). Germline values: CDR1 MNHEY, CDR2 SMNVEV (reference sequence). V was trimmed by 3 bases and J by 3 bases, leaving 9 bases between them. The CDR3 covers 13 residues. The CDR3 bases are TGTGCCAGCAGTTTCGGACACTACTACGAGCAGTACTTC. It specifies CASSFGHYYEQYF.

The V gene is TRBV10-3, the J gene TRBJ2-2; a weak D match, TRBD2 (5 bases). The germline V and J ends were trimmed by 8 bases and 4 bases, with 14 bases remaining between them. This CDR3 has 14 residues. Germline lookup yields CDR1 ENHRY and CDR2 SYGVKD. The CDR3 DNA is TGTGCCATCTTGAGGGCGTCGGGCACCGGGGAGCTGTTTTTT. Its translation: CAILRASGTGELFF.

J is TRBJ2-1 and V is TRBV29-1; 10 positions agree with TRBD2. Germline CDR1 SQVTM, CDR2 ANQGSEA. This CDR3 contains 12 residues. After removal of 6 bases from V and 8 bases from J, the junction contained 4 bases not matched to a gene. CDR3 nucleotides: TGCAGCGTCGCCGGGACTAGCGATGAGCAGTTCTTC. Amino acid sequence: CSVAGTSDEQFF.

The CDR3 is CSANGQNTEAFF. The DNA of the CDR3 is TGCAGTGCTAATGGACAGAACACTGAAGCTTTCTTT. J is TRBJ1-1 and V is TRBV20-1, with D maybe TRBD1 (5 bases). Trimming shortened V by 4 bases and J by 1 base, and 7 bases separated the two germline ends. This CDR3 has 12 residues. Germline values: CDR1 DFQATT, CDR2 SNEGSKA (reference sequence).

The V gene is TRBV30, the J gene TRBJ1-5; no firm D call. The CDR3 spans 15 residues. V was clipped by 2 bases and J by 5 bases, with 16 bases between them. Germline V gene sequence: CDR1 GTSNPN, CDR2 SVGIG (reference sequence). CDR3 coding DNA: TGTGCCTGGAGTCGCCCCTCTATGTGGGATCAGCCCCAGCATTTT. Its translation: CAWSRPSMWDQPQHF.

CDR3 in amino acids: CASSRSPRGGETQYF. Written as DNA, the CDR3 is TGCGCCAGCAGCCGTAGCCCGCGGGGTGGAGAGACCCAGTACTTC. J is TRBJ2-5 and V is TRBV4-3, with a tentative D call TRBD2 (6 bases). This CDR3 comprises 15 residues. Trimming cost V 4 bases and J 4 bases, with 16 bases left between them. The V gene's germline CDR1 is LGHNA and CDR2 YSLEER.

The CDR3 bases are TGTGCCACCAGTGACCCGGGGACAGCCAGAGGGGAGCTGTTTTTT. The encoded protein is CATSDPGTARGELFF. J is TRBJ2-2 and V is TRBV24-1, with 7 bases fitting TRBD1. The length of the CDR3 is 15 residues. Germline V gene data show CDR1 as KGHDR and CDR2 as SFDVKD. V lost 4 bases to trimming and J lost 8 bases; unmatched junction nucleotides: 9.

This clonotype has only a few counts. This chain connects TRBV5-1 to TRBJ2-7, with D maybe TRBD2 (5 bases). The CDR3 totals 13 residues. Germline lookup yields CDR1 SGHRS and CDR2 YFSETQ. The V gene lost 0 bases and the J gene lost 10 bases, with 14 bases spanning the gap. Here the CDR3 reads CASSLADMGSQYF. CDR3 coding DNA: TGCGCCAGCAGCTTGGCCGATATGGGGAGCCAGTACTTC.

The CDR3 DNA follows: TGTGCCAGCAGTTTACGGCTAGCTTTTGGGGATACGCAGTATTTT. As protein: CASSLRLAFGDTQYF. The V and J genes are TRBV12-3 or TRBV12-4 and TRBJ2-3; D possibly corresponds to TRBD2 (5 bases). V was cut by 2 bases and J by 6 bases, with 15 bases left in between. The length of the CDR3 is 15 residues.

The V gene is TRBV5-1, the J gene TRBJ2-1; 10 bases fit TRBD1. The J segment lost 6 bases and the V segment lost 4 bases, leaving 10 bases of the junction unmatched. The CDR3 is 16 residues long. The germline CDR1 and CDR2 sequences are SGHRS and YFSETQ. The CDR3 sequence is CASSGIRGQGRNEQFF. Here the CDR3 DNA reads TGCGCCAGCAGCGGAATCAGGGGACAGGGGCGCAATGAGCAGTTCTTC. The entire variable domain, with the rest obtained from reference TRBV5-1 and TRBJ2-1, is as follows: KAGVTQTPRYLIKTRGQQVTLSCSPISGHRSVSWYQQTPGQGLQFLFEYFSETQRNKGNFPGRFSGRQFSNSRSEMNVSTLELGDSALYLCASSGIRGQGRNEQFFGPGTRLTVL.

This clonotype has a handful of counts. The V call is TRBV2, the J call TRBJ2-5, with 8 bases fitting TRBD2. Per the germline V gene, CDR1 is SNHLY and CDR2 is FYNNEI. Unmatched junction bases numbered 18, after V lost 11 bases and J lost 10 bases. The CDR3 is 14 amino acids. CDR3 protein: CAGTKTSVGGDQYF. In nucleotides, the CDR3 is TGTGCCGGAACCAAGACTAGCGTGGGGGGAGACCAGTACTTC.

This clonotype was observed a few times. The chain carries TRBV7-2 and TRBJ2-3; 9 positions agree with TRBD2. CDR1 and CDR2 (germline): SGHTA, FQGNSA. The CDR3 runs to 16 residues. With V trimmed by 7 bases and J by 1 base, 9 bases remained unmatched. CDR3 residues: CASTTGTSYGTDTQYF. The CDR3 DNA reads TGTGCCAGCACCACCGGGACTAGCTATGGCACAGATACGCAGTATTTT.

The gene calls are TRBV5-1 and TRBJ2-3; 11 positions agree with TRBD2. The CDR3 consists of 18 residues. Trimming at V came to 1 base and at J to 2 bases, leaving 9 bases not matched to a gene. Germline values: CDR1 SGHRS, CDR2 YFSETQ. Here the CDR3 DNA reads TGCGCCAGCAGCTTGCGTAGGCTAGCGGGGGGTCACACAGATACGCAGTATTTT. Encoded protein: CASSLRRLAGGHTDTQYF.

The sample holds a few counts of this clonotype. The V and J genes are TRBV4-1 and TRBJ1-2; TRBD1 agrees at 9 bases. The CDR3 covers 16 residues. The germline gives CDR1 MGHRA, CDR2 YSYEKL. The V segment lost 1 base and the J segment 4 bases; nucleotides outside the gene matches: 7. This chain's CDR3 is CASSQAGQGRAYGYTF. CDR3 sequence (DNA): TGCGCCAGCAGCCAAGCGGGACAGGGAAGGGCCTATGGCTACACCTTC.

V usage is TRBV7-6 and J usage is TRBJ2-1, with 8 bases that match TRBD1. With V trimmed by 5 bases and J by 3 bases, 6 bases remained unmatched. The CDR3 extends over 15 amino acids. Germline values: CDR1 SGHVS, CDR2 FNYEAQ. CDR3 in amino acids: CASSGPGTGYNEQFF. In nucleotides, the CDR3 is TGTGCCAGCAGCGGTCCCGGGACAGGCTACAATGAGCAGTTCTTC.

This clonotype was picked up many times. This rearrangement joins TRBV13 to TRBJ2-3, with 8 nucleotides matching TRBD1. Germline-derived CDR1 and CDR2 are PRHDT and FYEKMQ (reference sequence). Unmatched junction bases numbered 8, after V lost 5 bases and J lost 1 base. CDR3 length: 16 amino acids. The CDR3 here is CASSLIGQGGTDTQYF. CDR3 nucleotide sequence: TGTGCCAGCAGCCTTATCGGACAGGGAGGCACAGATACGCAGTATTTT.

This clonotype was observed once. The chain employs TRBV19 and TRBJ1-1, with TRBD1 matching 8 bases. Trimming cost V 9 bases and J 3 bases; bases outside gene matches: 15. Germline CDR1 LNHDA, CDR2 SQIVND (reference sequence). The CDR3 covers 16 residues. The CDR3 loop reads CASSRTGRTYDTEAFF. Here the CDR3 DNA reads TGTGCCAGCTCCCGGACAGGGAGGACCTATGACACTGAAGCTTTCTTT.

This rearrangement joins TRBV29-1 to TRBJ2-7; D gene ambiguous. Trimming removed 4 bases at V and 2 bases at J, with 15 bases between. The germline CDR1 and CDR2 sequences are SQVTM and ANQGSEA. This CDR3 has 14 amino acids. The CDR3 region is CSVVLGLGPYEQYF. In nucleotides, the CDR3 is TGCAGCGTTGTCCTGGGCCTAGGCCCCTACGAGCAGTACTTC.

This clonotype was detected only a few times. This chain connects TRBV29-1 to TRBJ2-5; D is ambiguous. CDR1 and CDR2 (germline): SQVTM, ANQGSEA. The CDR3 spans 12 residues. The V and J ends lost 4 bases and 5 bases respectively, with 11 bases between them. CDR3: CSVGTPWETQYF. In nucleotides, the CDR3 is TGCAGCGTTGGGACCCCGTGGGAGACCCAGTACTTC.